This TCR beta chain was sequenced for a study of blood T cell repertoires in COVID-19. In Cohort 3, a recovered donor had either two negative PCRs, clearance, or symptom resolution. V lost 0 bases and J lost 4, with 12 bases in between. CDR3 size: 15 residues. Assay: immunoSEQ multiplex PCR; the TCRdb copy retains only in-frame clones and omits some. The sample lists over 130,000 clones, about 75% occurring once. The gene calls are TRBV23-1 and TRBJ1-1, with a weak D call TRBD1 (5 bases). TRBV23-1 is flagged as an ORF with uncertain function. The sequence derives from a woman between 45 and 60 years old who had recovered from COVID-19. The sample consisted of PBMCs or T cells enriched from blood (not recorded which). The CDR3: CASSQSIDRPTEAFF. The CDR3 DNA reads as TGCGCCAGCAGTCAATCGATCGACAGACCCACTGAAGCTTTCTTT.